The clone carrying this TCR beta chain was seen only a few times. There are 16 residues in the CDR3. Germline CDR1 SGDLS, CDR2 YYNGEE. With V trimmed by 4 bases and J by 1 base, 10 bases remained unmatched. These data originate in a study of human T cells and chemical hapten exposure. TCRdb processed the RACE reads anew with MiXCR; each CDR3 protein has one entry. The sample includes about 360,000 distinct CDR3 sequences, around 7% of them seen just once. This sample's time point: patch test 1, 2 weeks after DPC sensitization. As for treatment: therapeutic diphenylcyclopropenone sensitization with weekly scalp DPC.

Sequenced material: whole blood, taken in connection with sensitization to the hapten diphenylcyclopropenone (DPC). The receptor was isolated from a woman aged 18-30 years with alopecia areata. Some clones in this sample may be carry-over from other donors' samples. This chain joins TRBV9 and TRBJ2-7, with 8 nucleotides matching TRBD2. CDR3 sequence reads: CASSPLLVAGSYEQYF. DNA of the CDR3: TGTGCCAGCAGCCCACTTCTGGTAGCGGGGTCCTACGAGCAGTACTTC.